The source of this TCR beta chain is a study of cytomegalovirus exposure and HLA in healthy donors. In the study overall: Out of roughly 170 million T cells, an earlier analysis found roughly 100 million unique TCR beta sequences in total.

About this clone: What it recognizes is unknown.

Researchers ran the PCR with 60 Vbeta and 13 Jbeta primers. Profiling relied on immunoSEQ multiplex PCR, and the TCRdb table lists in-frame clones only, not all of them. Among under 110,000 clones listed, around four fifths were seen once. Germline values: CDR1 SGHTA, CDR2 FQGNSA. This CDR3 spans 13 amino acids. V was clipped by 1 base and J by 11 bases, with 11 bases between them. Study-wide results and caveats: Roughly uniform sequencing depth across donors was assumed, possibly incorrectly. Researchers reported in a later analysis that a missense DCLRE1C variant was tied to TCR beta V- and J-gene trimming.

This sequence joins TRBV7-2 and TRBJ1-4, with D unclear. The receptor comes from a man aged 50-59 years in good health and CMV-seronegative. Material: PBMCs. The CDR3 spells CASSLDAPAKLFF. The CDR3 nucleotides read TGTGCCAGCAGCTTAGATGCTCCCGCGAAACTGTTTTTT.